This T cell receptor beta chain emerged from a study of T cells after yellow fever vaccination (dated by TCRdb to the late 2010s). Regarding the study in general: Libraries from fractions with low cell numbers were prepared with the SMART-Seq v4 Ultra Low Input RNA kit. To follow T-cell clones before and after both primary and booster YFV17D yellow fever vaccination, bulk TCR alpha and beta repertoires underwent longitudinal sequencing. Two healthy male donors, one aged 18 to 30 and one aged 30 to 39 years, were included in the cohort. Blood was collected at multiple timepoints before and after primary and secondary immunization, and bulk PBMC replicates and cell subsets were isolated. Paper-wide results and their limitations: After the booster, most clones that had expanded after primary vaccination were detected again (about 95% of CD4 and 88% of CD8), suggesting broad maintenance of memory. Only two donors were included in the study, so the extent to which the findings can be generalized is limited. Computational filtering was required because FACS-sorted repertoires could contain abundant contaminating clonotypes from the bulk population. The secondary T-cell response was found to be weaker but faster than the primary response, with a peak reached on day 5 rather than on day 15. A small fraction of clonotypes showed up in both the CD4 and CD8 compartments, probably as a result of convergent recombination.

This sample's treatment or condition label indicates: live attenuated yellow fever vaccine strain. A standard Ficoll-Paque protocol was used to isolate PBMCs from peripheral blood. CD4 and CD8 T-cell fractions were isolated with Dynabeads CD4 and CD8 positive selection kits. RNA was extracted with TriZol from bulk PBMCs, CD4 and CD8 fractions, and dextramer-positive and dextramer-negative fractions. Concerning this clonotype: This clone's antigen is unknown. No clone much larger than this one lies a single base away; base qualities are absent.

The germline V end is reduced by 6 bases and the J end by 4 bases; junction bases left unmatched: 7. Counted from cysteine to phenylalanine, this CDR3 has 15 amino acids. Only the CDR3 DNA is retained, 45 bases long and in frame from the first base. The germline V gene gives CDR1 as MNHEY and CDR2 as SVGAGI. Sequencing was performed on an Illumina NovaSeq 6000. Synthesis of TCR cDNA relied on 5'RACE template switching, a step that introduced a universal primer site along with unique molecular identifiers. Priming for cDNA synthesis came from both the TCR alpha and TCR beta constant segments. Libraries were amplified in two PCR steps, with sample barcodes and sequencing adapters added in the second step. Sequencing of libraries was performed on Illumina HiSeq 2500 (2x100 bp) or NovaSeq (2x150 bp). In the authors' own workflow: MIGEC handled demultiplexing of reads and collapsing into UMI consensus sequences, while MiXCR performed V(D)J alignment. Clonotypes responding to the vaccine were identified with edgeR on replicate PBMC samples, with the criteria of FDR below 0.01 and a log2 fold change above 5 up to day 15. Each bulk clonotype was labeled CD4 or CD8 based on which sequenced repertoire, CD4 or CD8, contained the clonotype at higher abundance. TCRdb reran the public reads through fastp at Q25 and MiXCR, keeping productive beta chains. Entries are consolidated by CDR3 protein sequence, retaining the most common genes and DNA. In this record, the V and J calls reflect TCRdb's handling and not the investigators' own analysis. Recorded for this sample are 95,000 to 100,000 distinct CDR3 sequences; approximately 5.5% of them occurred a single time. The top ten clonotypes cover 35% to 45% of the sample.

The sequence links TRBV6-5 to TRBJ2-3; TRBD1 lines up with 10 middle nucleotides. The origin of this receptor is a young man who received the YFV17D yellow fever vaccine. Specimen: CD8+ T cells sorted from PBMCs, collected 10 days after the yellow fever booster vaccination. The DNA sequence is as follows: TGTGCCAGCAGGACCGGGACAGGGGCCCCAGATACGCAGTATTTT. Protein translation: CASRTGTGAPDTQYF.